This T cell receptor beta chain was documented in a study of identical twins. Study-level points and caveats: There was an excess of low generation probability in the out-of-frame alpha sequences that twins shared. Conclusions were based on cross-sectional statistical analysis, without following the same donors.

In regard to this clonotype: No antigen is known for it.

One entry per CDR3 protein results from TCRdb running MiXCR on the 5' RACE reads. The top ten clones hold roughly 12% of a sample with 420,000 or so distinct CDR3 sequences, roughly 18% of them seen once. This CDR3 has 17 residues. CDR1 is SGHKS and CDR2 is YYEKEE in the germline V gene (reference sequence). The junction had 10 bases not matched to a gene; V was cut back by 5 bases and J by 2 bases. J is TRBJ2-1 and V is TRBV5-5; 10 bases map to TRBD2. The clonotype was recovered from a man aged 45 to 65 in good health. Material: naive T cells sorted from blood. The chain's CDR3 is CASSGLAGGIPYNEQFF. CDR3 DNA sequence: TGTGCCAGCAGTGGGTTAGCGGGAGGTATCCCCTACAATGAGCAGTTCTTC.